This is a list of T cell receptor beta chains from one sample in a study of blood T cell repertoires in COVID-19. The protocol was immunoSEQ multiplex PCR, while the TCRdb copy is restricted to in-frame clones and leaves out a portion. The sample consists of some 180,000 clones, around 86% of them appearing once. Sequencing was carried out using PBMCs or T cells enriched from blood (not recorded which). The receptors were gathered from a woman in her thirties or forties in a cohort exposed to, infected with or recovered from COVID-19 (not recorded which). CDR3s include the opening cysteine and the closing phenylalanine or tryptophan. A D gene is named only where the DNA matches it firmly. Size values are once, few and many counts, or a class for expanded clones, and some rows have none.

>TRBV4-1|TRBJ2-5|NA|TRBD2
TGCGCCAGCAGCTCCGGACTAGCGGGGGCCCGGGAAGAGACCCAGTACTTC
CASSSGLAGAREETQYF
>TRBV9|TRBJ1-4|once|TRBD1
TGTGCCAGCAGCGTCGGGACAGGGGGCATAAGTGAAAAACTGTTTTTT
CASSVGTGGISEKLFF
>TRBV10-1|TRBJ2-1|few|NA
TGCGCCAGTACAGACGGCTACAATGAGCAGTTCTTC
CASTDGYNEQFF
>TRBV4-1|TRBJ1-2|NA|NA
TGCGCCAGCAGCCAAGGAACAGGTCCAAGGCCGGATGGCTACACCTTC
CASSQGTGPRPDGYTF
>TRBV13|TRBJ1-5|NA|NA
TGTGCCAGCAGCGAGAGGCAGGGGAAACCCCAGCATTTT
CASSERQGKPQHF
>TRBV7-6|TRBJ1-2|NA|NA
TGTGCCAGCAGTCCCTCCCAGGAAAACTATGGCTACACCTTC
CASSPSQENYGYTF
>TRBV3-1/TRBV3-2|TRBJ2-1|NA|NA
TGTGCCAGCAGCCAAGTTCGGCAGGATTTCTACAATGAGCAGTTCTTC
CASSQVRQDFYNEQFF
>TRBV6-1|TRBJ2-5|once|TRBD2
TGTGCCAGCAGAGAAGCGGGGGGGGAGACCCAGTACTTC
CASREAGGETQYF
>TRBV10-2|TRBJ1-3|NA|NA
TGCGCCAGCAGTGATTCCGGGACATCTGGAAACACCATATATTTT
CASSDSGTSGNTIYF
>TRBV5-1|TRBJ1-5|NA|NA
TGCGCCAGCAGCTTGGCCTCAGGTGTGCAGCCCCAGCATTTT
CASSLASGVQPQHF
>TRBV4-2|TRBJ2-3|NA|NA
TGTGCCAGCAGCCGATCTACGACAGATACGCAGTATTTT
CASSRSTTDTQYF
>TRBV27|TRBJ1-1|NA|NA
TGTGCCAGCAGTTACAGGGAATACACTGAAGCTTTCTTT
CASSYREYTEAFF
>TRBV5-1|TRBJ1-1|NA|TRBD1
TGCGCCAGCAGCGTGAGGGGACAGGGGAACACTGAAGCTTTCTTT
CASSVRGQGNTEAFF
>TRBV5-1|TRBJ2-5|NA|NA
TGCGCCAGCAAAGGAGGTGAGACCCAGTACTTC
CASKGGETQYF
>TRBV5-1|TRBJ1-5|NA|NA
TGCGCCAGCAGCTTGGGGGCGGGGAGCAATCAGCCCCAGCATTTT
CASSLGAGSNQPQHF
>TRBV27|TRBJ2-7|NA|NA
TGTGCCAGCAGTTTAGCCCAGGGGCACCCCTACGAGCAGTACTTC
CASSLAQGHPYEQYF
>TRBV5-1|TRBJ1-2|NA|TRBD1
TGCGCCAGCAGCTCCCCGGACAGGGGGGACTATGGCTACACCTTC
CASSSPDRGDYGYTF
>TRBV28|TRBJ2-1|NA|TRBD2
TGTGCCAGCAGTTTAGGGGACTACTACAATGAGCAGTTCTTC
CASSLGDYYNEQFF
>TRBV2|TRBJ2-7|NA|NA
TGTGCCAGCAGTTCCCGGCAGGGGTACGAGCAGTACTTC
CASSSRQGYEQYF
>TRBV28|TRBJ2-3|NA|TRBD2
TGTGCCAGCAGTACCTCAGCGGGGGGGCGATTTAACACAGATACGCAGTATTTT
CASSTSAGGRFNTDTQYF
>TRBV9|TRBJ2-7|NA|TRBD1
TGTGCCAGCAGCGCAGGACAGGGTAAATACGAGCAGTACTTC
CASSAGQGKYEQYF
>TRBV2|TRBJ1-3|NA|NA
TGTGCCAGCAGACCACAGGGACCTGGAAACACCATATATTTT
CASRPQGPGNTIYF
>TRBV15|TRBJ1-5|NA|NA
TGTGCCACCAGCAGAACAGGGTTAAGCAATCAGCCCCAGCATTTT
CATSRTGLSNQPQHF
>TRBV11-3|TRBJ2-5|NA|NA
TGTGCCAGCAGCTTAGTCAGACAGCCCCAAGAGACCCAGTACTTC
CASSLVRQPQETQYF
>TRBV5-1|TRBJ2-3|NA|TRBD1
TGCGCCAGCAGCACCGGACAGGGCCACACAGATACGCAGTATTTT
CASSTGQGHTDTQYF
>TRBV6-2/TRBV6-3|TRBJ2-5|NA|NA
TGTGCCAGCAGCCCAGTACGGTTTAGGGGAGAGACCCAGTACTTC
CASSPVRFRGETQYF
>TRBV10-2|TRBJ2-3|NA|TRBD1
TGCGCCAGCGCGGGACAGGGGTCAGATACGCAGTATTTT
CASAGQGSDTQYF
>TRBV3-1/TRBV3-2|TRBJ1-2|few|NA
TGTGCCAGCAGCCAAGAAAGGAGGAGTAACTATGGCTACACCTTC
CASSQERRSNYGYTF
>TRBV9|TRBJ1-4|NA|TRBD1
TGTGCCAGCAGCGCTTCCGGGACAGGGTCCGAAAAACTGTTTTTT
CASSASGTGSEKLFF
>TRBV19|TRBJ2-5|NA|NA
TGTGCCAGTAGTATCACAGGGTACGAGACCCAGTACTTC
CASSITGYETQYF
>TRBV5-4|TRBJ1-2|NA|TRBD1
TGTGCCAGCAGCATCGGACAGGGAACCTATGGCTACACCTTC
CASSIGQGTYGYTF
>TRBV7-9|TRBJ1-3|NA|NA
TGTGCCAGCTTACCCGGGGGGGGTAGTGGAAACACCATATATTTT
CASLPGGGSGNTIYF
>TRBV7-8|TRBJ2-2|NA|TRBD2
TGTGCCAGCAGCTCAACGACTAGCGGGAGGCCAATCACCGGGGAGCTGTTTTTT
CASSSTTSGRPITGELFF
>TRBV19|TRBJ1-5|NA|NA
TGTGCCAGTAGTTGGACAGAACTTAGCAATCAGCCCCAGCATTTT
CASSWTELSNQPQHF
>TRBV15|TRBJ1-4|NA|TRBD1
TGTGCCACCAGCAGGGAACCTAACAGGGGGCTTAATGAAAAACTGTTTTTT
CATSREPNRGLNEKLFF
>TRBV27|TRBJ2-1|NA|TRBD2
TGTGCCAGCAGTGTGGCGGGAGGGTGGAATGAGCAGTTCTTC
CASSVAGGWNEQFF
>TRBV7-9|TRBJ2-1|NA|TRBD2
TGTGCCAGCAGCCAGAGGGGACTAGCGGGAGTCCTAGGGCGGGAGCAGTTCTTC
CASSQRGLAGVLGREQFF
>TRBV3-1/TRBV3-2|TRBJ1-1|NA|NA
TGTGCCAGCAGCCAAGGAAGCAGGGCCGACGCTGAAGCTTTCTTT
CASSQGSRADAEAFF
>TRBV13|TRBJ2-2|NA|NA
TGTGCCAGCAGCCCACTGACCCGCCGGGGAGCTGTTTTT
CASSPLTRRGAVF
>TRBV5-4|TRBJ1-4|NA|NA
TGTGCCAGCAGTTCCCCCCCGGGTGAAAAACTGTTTTTT
CASSSPPGEKLFF
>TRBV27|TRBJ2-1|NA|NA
TGTGCCAGCAGTTTACTCGCTAGGGGCAATGAGCAGTTCTTC
CASSLLARGNEQFF
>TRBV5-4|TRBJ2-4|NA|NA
TGTGCCAGCATGGGGCTGGAAAACATTCAGTACTTC
CASMGLENIQYF
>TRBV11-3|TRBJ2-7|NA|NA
TGTGCCAGCAGCTTCCCTGGGGGGGGCGCCTACGAGCAGTACTTC
CASSFPGGGAYEQYF
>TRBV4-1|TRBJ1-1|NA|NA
TGCGCCAGCAGCCAACCCTTGGGGAGGGTGGGCACTGAAGCTTTCTTT
CASSQPLGRVGTEAFF
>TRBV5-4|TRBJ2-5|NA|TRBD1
TGTGCCAGCAGCTTTACAGGGGAAGAGACCCAGTACTTC
CASSFTGEETQYF
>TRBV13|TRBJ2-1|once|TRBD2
TGTGCCAGCGAACCCCCAGCGGGGGGGCAGCGTAATGAGCAGTTCTTC
CASEPPAGGQRNEQFF
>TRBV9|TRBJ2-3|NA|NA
TGTGCCAGCAGCGTCAATATCGGAGGGGGGGCCGCATATACGCAGTATTTT
CASSVNIGGGAAYTQYF
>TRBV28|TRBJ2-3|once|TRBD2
TGTGCCAGCAGTTTATTAGCGGGGATCACAGATACGCAGTATTTT
CASSLLAGITDTQYF
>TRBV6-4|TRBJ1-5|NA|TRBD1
TGTGCCAGCAGTGTACGACAGGGCCAGCCCCAGCATTTT
CASSVRQGQPQHF
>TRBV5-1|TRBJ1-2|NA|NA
TGCGCCAGCAGCCAAACAGGGTTGGGTGGCTACACCTTC
CASSQTGLGGYTF